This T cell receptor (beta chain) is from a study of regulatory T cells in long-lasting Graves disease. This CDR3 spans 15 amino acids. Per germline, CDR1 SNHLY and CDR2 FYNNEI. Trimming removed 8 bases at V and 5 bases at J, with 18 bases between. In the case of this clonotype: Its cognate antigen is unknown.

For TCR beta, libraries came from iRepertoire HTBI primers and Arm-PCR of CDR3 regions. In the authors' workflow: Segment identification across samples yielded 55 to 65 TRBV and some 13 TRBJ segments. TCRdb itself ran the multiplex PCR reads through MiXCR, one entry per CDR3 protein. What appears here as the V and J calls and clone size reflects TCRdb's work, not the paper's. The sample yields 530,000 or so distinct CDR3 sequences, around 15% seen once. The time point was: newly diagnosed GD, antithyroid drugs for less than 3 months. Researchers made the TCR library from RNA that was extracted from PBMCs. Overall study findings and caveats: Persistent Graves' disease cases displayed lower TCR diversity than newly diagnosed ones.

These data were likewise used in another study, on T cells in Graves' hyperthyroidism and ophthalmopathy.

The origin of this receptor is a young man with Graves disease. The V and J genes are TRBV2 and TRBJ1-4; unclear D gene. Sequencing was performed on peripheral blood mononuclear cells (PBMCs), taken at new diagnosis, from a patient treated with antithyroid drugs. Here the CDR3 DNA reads TGTGCCAGCTCATCTTCGACCACCTTAAATGAAAAACTGTTTTTT. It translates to CASSSSTTLNEKLFF. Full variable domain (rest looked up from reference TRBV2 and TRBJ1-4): EPEVTQTPSHQVTQMGQEVILRCVPISNHLYFYWYRQILGQKVEFLVSFYNNEISEKSEIFDDQFSVERPDGSNFTLKIRSTKLEDSAMYFCASSSSTTLNEKLFFGSGTQLSVL.